This is a list of T cell receptor beta chains from one sample in a study of blood T cell repertoires in COVID-19. TCRdb keeps only in-frame clones here, not all; method: immunoSEQ multiplex PCR. The repertoire holds about 370,000 clones, with around 92% as singletons. The specimen was peripheral blood. The receptors shown here come from a woman aged 25 to 39 with COVID-19, enrolled during active disease. Each CDR3 is given with its conserved first and last residue. Fields, in order: J gene, V gene, CDR3 protein.

TRBJ1-1	TRBV13	CASSLEDRGGTEAFF
TRBJ1-5	TRBV3-1/TRBV3-2	CASSQEGGNQPQHF
TRBJ1-1	TRBV13	CASSARTEGTEAFF
TRBJ1-1	TRBV19	CASRVQSTEAFF
TRBJ2-1	TRBV6-2/TRBV6-3	CASSLTSGRAPEQFF
TRBJ2-7	TRBV11-1	CASSTRLAGGPHEQYF
TRBJ1-5	TRBV20-1	CSASIGQLNQPQHF
TRBJ1-6	TRBV4-1	CASSHETTGYNSPLHF
TRBJ1-1	TRBV30	CAWSGFLSGGTEAFF
TRBJ2-5	TRBV28	CASSLRFLSGGLQETQYF
TRBJ2-2	TRBV9	CASSPRLAGVLAGELFF
TRBJ1-3	TRBV7-7	CASSPLLREENTIYF
TRBJ1-6	TRBV5-3	CARSPKPGETLPDSPLHF
TRBJ2-1	TRBV6-5	CASSPDVSSYNEQFF
TRBJ2-1	TRBV19	CASSIDSSGLAGVNEQFF
TRBJ1-5	TRBV20-1	CSASGTGGNQPQHF
TRBJ1-2	TRBV25-1	CASRGGPGQIYGYTF
TRBJ1-2	TRBV30	CAWSVGQGSGYTF
TRBJ2-7	TRBV5-1	CASSLEGRTYEQYF
TRBJ2-3	TRBV6-2/TRBV6-3	CASSYPSGVGTDTQYF
TRBJ1-5	TRBV7-9	CASSQTGSSDSNQPQHF
TRBJ2-2	TRBV4-1	CASSQDNGGGELFF
TRBJ2-5	TRBV5-8	CASSFKETQYF
TRBJ2-5	TRBV11-3	CASSQRTSGGAETQYF
TRBJ1-2	TRBV7-2	CASSLTQGGAYGYTF
TRBJ2-1	TRBV5-1	CASSGTYHSGTAPIEQFF
TRBJ2-7	TRBV6-5	CASSSVPRGYEQYF
TRBJ2-1	TRBV24-1	CATQTYVASDHLSEQFF
TRBJ2-1	TRBV4-1	CASSLGLAAAGRYNEQFF
TRBJ1-5	TRBV19	CASGGRWGRARNQPQHF
TRBJ2-3	TRBV2	CASSAGADTQYF
TRBJ1-2	TRBV10-3	CAISVEGNYGYTF
TRBJ2-1	TRBV28	CASTGAGYNEQFF
TRBJ1-2	TRBV11-2	CASSQGTGVAF
TRBJ1-6	TRBV27	CASSPSVDSPLHF
TRBJ2-3	TRBV28	CASSPEVLHTQYF
TRBJ1-1	TRBV4-3	CASSPGQGGMNTEAFF
TRBJ2-2	TRBV25-1	CASSGVGLAGGPTGELFF
TRBJ1-4	TRBV4-3	CASSREIGVQSDEKLFF
TRBJ2-2	TRBV6-5	CASTLGSFTGELFF
TRBJ2-2	TRBV11-3	CASSTGTANTGELFF
TRBJ1-6	TRBV4-3	CASSQGTREWNSPLHF
TRBJ1-6	TRBV7-6	CASSLGAGQSSPLHF
TRBJ1-1	TRBV7-6	CASSPSGQGDTEAFF
TRBJ2-3	TRBV4-1	CASSPARAGGSTDTQYF
TRBJ1-1	TRBV4-3	CASSQGRWQTEAFF
TRBJ1-2	TRBV4-3	CASSQMTGGDFYGYTF